A single sample is the source of the 29 T cell receptor beta chains below, sequenced in a study of blood T cell repertoires in COVID-19. Data came from immunoSEQ multiplex PCR; TCRdb stores just in-frame clones and leaves some out. The sample comprises more than 95,000 clones, 85% to 90% of which are singletons, and around 4.1% rests with the top ten. Sample: peripheral blood. These receptors were obtained from a man in his forties or fifties with acute or convalescent COVID-19.

The chain links TRBV5-4 to TRBJ2-3, with D perhaps matching TRBD2 (7 bases). V lost 0 bases to trimming and J lost 4 bases, with 12 bases between them. The CDR3 runs 15 residues. Germline V gives CDR1 SGHNT, CDR2 YYREEE (reference sequence). The CDR3 nucleotides are TGTGCCAGCAGCTTGGGAGGGGGGGGCCCAGATACGCAGTATTTT. Its translation: CASSLGGGGPDTQYF. The full variable domain, rest sourced from reference TRBV5-4 and TRBJ2-3, is ETGVTQSPTHLIKTRGQQVTLRCSSQSGHNTVSWYQQALGQGPQFIFQYYREEENGRGNFPPRFSGLQFPNYSSELNVNALELDDSALYLCASSLGGGGPDTQYFGPGTRLTVL.

The chain links TRBV19 to TRBJ2-4; 10 bases map to TRBD1. The CDR3 totals 14 residues. The J segment lost 8 bases and the V segment lost 10 bases, leaving 11 bases of the junction unmatched. CDR1 LNHDA and CDR2 SQIVND come from the germline V gene (reference sequence). The DNA of the CDR3 is TGTGCCACCGAGGGACAGGGGAGTAGGGACATTCAGTACTTC. It yields the protein CATEGQGSRDIQYF.

This chain uses TRBV11-2 with TRBJ2-4; TRBD1 aligns across 10 bases. CDR3 length: 14 residues. The J segment lost 7 bases and the V segment lost 5 bases, leaving 5 bases of the junction unmatched. Germline values: CDR1 SGHAT, CDR2 FQNNGV. The CDR3 is CASSAGTGVNIQYF. The CDR3 nucleotides read TGTGCCAGCAGCGCCGGGACAGGGGTTAACATTCAGTACTTC.

DNA for the CDR3: TGTGCCAGCAGTATCCTTAGCGGGACTTTCACAGATACGCAGTATTTT. This sequence encodes CASSILSGTFTDTQYF. The J gene is TRBJ2-3, the V gene TRBV25-1; 8 bases are a match to TRBD2. The CDR3 spans 16 residues. The V and J ends lost 5 bases and 2 bases, in that order; junction bases with no gene match: 9. Germline assignment: CDR1 MGHDK and CDR2 SYGVNS.

The table lists this clone with a few counts. The chain links TRBV4-2 to TRBJ1-4, with 7 bases aligning to TRBD1. Germline CDR1 LGHNA, CDR2 YNFKEQ. V lost 3 bases, J lost 10 bases, and 8 bases stayed unmatched. The CDR3 is 14 amino acids. The CDR3 region has the DNA TGTGCCAGCAGCCAGGGGGACAGCCGGAGAAAACTGTTTTTT. Translated: CASSQGDSRRKLFF.

As DNA, the CDR3 is TGTGCCAGCAGCTTAGCAGCGGGGGCCGTGAACGAGCAGTACTTC. Translation: CASSLAAGAVNEQYF. The genes are TRBV11-3 and TRBJ2-7; 8 nucleotides line up with TRBD2. CDR1 is SGHNT and CDR2 is YENEEA in the germline V gene. V gave up 1 base and J gave up 5 bases; unmatched junction bases: 7. The CDR3 has 15 residues. Filled out from reference TRBV11-3 and TRBJ2-7, the complete variable domain reads EAGVVQSPRYKIIEKKQPVAFWCNPISGHNTLYWYLQNLGQGPELLIRYENEEAVDDSQLPKDRFSAERLKGVDSTLKIQPAELGDSAVYLCASSLAAGAVNEQYFGPGTRLTVT.

V is TRBV3-1 (or the pseudogene TRBV3-2) and J is TRBJ1-4; weak D call: TRBD1 (6 bases). The CDR3 covers 15 residues. Germline-derived CDR1 and CDR2 are LGHDT and YNNKEL (reference sequence). Trimming left V 1 base short and J 7 bases short, with 13 bases between. CDR3 in DNA: TGTGCCAGCAGCCAAGTGACAGGCGGAGGTGAAAAACTGTTTTTT. Its translation: CASSQVTGGGEKLFF.

By sample fraction, this clone is medium-sized (0.01 to 0.1%). This chain links TRBV11-3 with TRBJ2-7; D gene ambiguous. The CDR3 extends over 14 amino acids. Germline CDR1 reads SGHNT; CDR2 reads YENEEA. V was clipped by 2 bases and J by 2 bases, with 10 bases between them. DNA for the CDR3: TGTGCCAGCAGCTTACGCCTCAAGCCCTACGAGCAGTACTTC. Translated: CASSLRLKPYEQYF.

This rearrangement joins TRBV24-1 to TRBJ2-3; no clear D. The CDR3 contains 12 residues. Germline V gene lookup returns CDR1 KGHDR and CDR2 SFDVKD. V lost 2 bases and J lost 4, with 3 bases in between. Here the CDR3 reads CATSDSSDTQYF. The DNA for the CDR3 is TGTGCCACCAGTGATTCCTCAGATACGCAGTATTTT.

The chain employs TRBV18 and TRBJ2-7; TRBD2 is a possible D gene (6 bases). This CDR3 comprises 15 residues. V gave up 2 bases and J gave up 1 base, with 12 bases separating them. Germline V CDR1 and CDR2: KGHSH, LQKENI. The CDR3 is CASSPIGTGSYEQYF. The CDR3 DNA reads as TGTGCCAGCTCACCAATAGGGACTGGTTCCTACGAGCAGTACTTC.

Remarks on this clone: At the DNA level, this CDR3 is encoded by other sequences in the same sample as well. Here the CDR3 DNA reads TGTGCCAGCAGCGTCCAGGGAAACACTGAAGCTTTCTTT. Amino acid sequence: CASSVQGNTEAFF. The gene calls are TRBV9 and TRBJ1-1, with D possibly being TRBD1 (5 bases). The CDR3 consists of 13 residues. The V end lost 2 bases, the J end lost 2 bases, and 7 bases lay between the germline ends. Germline-derived CDR1 and CDR2 are SGDLS and YYNGEE.

This sequence joins TRBV18 and TRBJ1-1; no definite D call. Germline V CDR1 and CDR2: KGHSH, LQKENI. V lost 4 bases and J 0 bases, leaving 12 bases between the germline ends. The CDR3 loop spans 15 amino acids. CDR3 residues: CASSLGAILNTEAFF. The CDR3 DNA sequence: TGTGCCAGCTCACTCGGAGCGATCCTGAACACTGAAGCTTTCTTT.

The chain couples TRBV3-1 (or the pseudogene TRBV3-2) to TRBJ2-6; D is possibly TRBD1 (6 bases). This CDR3 spans 15 amino acids. CDR1 and CDR2 from the germline V gene are LGHDT and YNNKEL (reference sequence). With 4 bases removed from V and 1 base from J, the gap between germline ends came to 8 bases. The CDR3 loop is CASSLTGSGANVLTF. In DNA form, the CDR3 reads TGTGCCAGCAGCCTTACAGGGTCTGGGGCCAACGTCCTGACTTTC.

This clone appeared a few times. The CDR3, as DNA: TGTGCCAGCACCGCGGGACAGGGGGCTCGGGGGTCACCCCTCCACTTT. Amino acid sequence: CASTAGQGARGSPLHF. The chain combines TRBV6-6 with TRBJ1-6; 12 nucleotides match TRBD1. Germline V gene sequence: CDR1 MNHNY, CDR2 SVGAGI (reference sequence). V was pared by 7 bases and J by 10 bases, with 11 bases of the junction left unmatched. The CDR3 length is 16 residues.

The V gene is TRBV11-2, the J gene TRBJ2-2; possible D gene TRBD1, 6 bases. Trimming stripped 1 base from V and 6 bases from J, with 12 bases between. Germline V gene sequence: CDR1 SGHAT, CDR2 FQNNGV. The CDR3 totals 15 residues. CDR3: CASSLARGRAGELFF. CDR3 DNA sequence: TGTGCCAGCAGCTTAGCCAGGGGTCGGGCCGGGGAGCTGTTTTTT.

The chain employs TRBV5-1 and TRBJ2-2; maybe TRBD2 (5 bases). Trimming stripped 0 bases from V and 7 bases from J, with 13 bases between. The germline gives CDR1 SGHRS, CDR2 YFSETQ. The CDR3 is 15 amino acids. In DNA form, the CDR3 reads TGCGCCAGCAGCTTGGAGGGCGCGCGGGTCGGGGAGCTGTTTTTT. It specifies CASSLEGARVGELFF.

V and J are TRBV9 and TRBJ2-3, with 7 positions matching TRBD1. Germline lookup yields CDR1 SGDLS and CDR2 YYNGEE. The CDR3 totals 15 residues. Trimming removed 4 bases from V and 0 bases from J; junction bases left unmatched: 5. CDR3 amino acids: CASSLRDRSTDTQYF. DNA for the CDR3: TGTGCCAGCAGCCTACGGGACAGAAGCACAGATACGCAGTATTTT.

This clone has only a few counts. The V and J genes are TRBV9 and TRBJ1-1, with D unresolved. The CDR3 extends over 13 amino acids. Trimming took off 0 bases at V and 5 bases at J, with 8 bases between the two ends. Germline V gives CDR1 SGDLS, CDR2 YYNGEE. The CDR3 loop is CASSVDWRTEAFF. In DNA form, the CDR3 reads TGTGCCAGCAGCGTAGACTGGAGGACTGAAGCTTTCTTT.

CDR3 amino acids: CASSFGQFSYEQYF. CDR3 in DNA: TGTGCCAGCAGCTTCGGACAGTTCTCCTACGAGCAGTACTTC. The rearrangement joins TRBV11-2 to TRBJ2-7; TRBD1 is a possible D gene (6 bases). The germline V gene encodes CDR1 SGHAT and CDR2 FQNNGV. This CDR3 region has 14 residues. V lost 3 bases to trimming and J lost 0 bases, with 9 bases between them.

V and J are TRBV19 and TRBJ1-1; 10 nucleotides line up with TRBD1. Per germline, CDR1 LNHDA and CDR2 SQIVND (reference sequence). This CDR3 has 14 residues. Germline trimming cut 5 bases from V and 3 bases from J; bases unmatched to any gene: 3. This CDR3 reads CASSPTGGYTEAFF. The CDR3 DNA reads TGTGCCAGTAGTCCGACAGGGGGCTACACTGAAGCTTTCTTT.

This clone was found a few times. This rearrangement joins TRBV10-1 to TRBJ1-1; D gene uncertain. V gave up 5 bases and J gave up 6 bases, with 13 bases separating them. The CDR3 loop spans 13 amino acids. CDR1 and CDR2 (germline): WNHNN, SYGVQD (reference sequence). CDR3 residues: CASSRAFQAEAFF. In nucleotides, the CDR3 is TGCGCCAGCAGTCGAGCATTCCAGGCTGAAGCTTTCTTT.

This clone occurred once. Germline is not matched at one junction end, which may reflect a read error. The chain combines TRBV5-1 with TRBJ2-5; D not certain. CDR1 and CDR2 from the germline V gene are SGHRS and YFSETQ. The length of the CDR3 is 12 residues. The CDR3 loop is CASSLDLEIQYF. Here the CDR3 DNA reads TGCGCCAGCAGCTTGGACCTGGAGATCCAGTACTTC.

The rearrangement links TRBV9 to TRBJ1-5; D gene unclear. Germline V gene sequence: CDR1 SGDLS, CDR2 YYNGEE. The length of the CDR3 is 15 residues. Trimming removed 0 bases from V and 1 base from J, with 8 bases in between. The CDR3 DNA sequence: TGTGCCAGCAGCGTAGAAGCCTCAAGCAATCAGCCCCAGCATTTT. It encodes CASSVEASSNQPQHF.

The rearrangement joins TRBV11-2 to TRBJ2-1; a possible D gene is TRBD2 (6 bases). The V end was cut by 3 bases, the J end by 2 bases, with 14 bases between. The CDR3 consists of 16 residues. Germline CDR1 reads SGHAT; CDR2 reads FQNNGV. CDR3 DNA sequence: TGTGCCAGCAGCTTGGTGGGCGGGAACGCCTACAATGAGCAGTTCTTC. Translated, it gives CASSLVGGNAYNEQFF.

This rearrangement joins TRBV24-1 to TRBJ2-2, with TRBD2 matching over 7 bases. Germline V lookup: CDR1 KGHDR, CDR2 SFDVKD. Trimming at V came to 5 bases and at J to 4 bases, leaving 0 bases not matched to a gene. The CDR3 sequence is 13 residues long. The CDR3 is CATSGGGTGELFF. In nucleotides, the CDR3 is TGTGCCACCAGTGGGGGGGGCACCGGGGAGCTGTTTTTT.

CDR3 in amino acids: CASSPRQGGGYNEQFF. The DNA of the CDR3 is TGTGCCAGCAGTCCTCGACAGGGTGGGGGGTACAATGAGCAGTTCTTC. V usage is TRBV28 and J usage is TRBJ2-1, with TRBD1 as a possible D gene (7 bases). V shed 5 bases and J shed 4 bases, with 18 bases lying between them. This CDR3 contains 16 residues. CDR1 MDHEN and CDR2 SYDVKM come from the germline V gene.

Concerning this clone: Sequence at one end of the junction differs from germline and may be a read error. The chain is built from TRBV6-2 or TRBV6-3 and TRBJ1-2, with 7 nucleotides matching TRBD1. Per the germline V gene, CDR1 is MNHEY and CDR2 is SVGEGT. The CDR3 has 11 amino acids. The chain's CDR3 is CASSQQGQQGF. CDR3 nucleotide sequence: TGTGCCAGCAGTCAGCAGGGACAGCAAGGCTTC.

This chain connects TRBV19 to TRBJ2-1; TRBD1 might be the D (7 bases). The CDR3 extends over 15 amino acids. From germline, CDR1 is LNHDA and CDR2 SQIVND (reference sequence). V lost 3 bases and J lost 3, with 12 bases in between. DNA for the CDR3: TGTGCCAGTAGTATTAGTCAGGGGGGCTACAATGAGCAGTTCTTC. Translated: CASSISQGGYNEQFF.

V gene TRBV27 combines with J gene TRBJ1-6; TRBD1 matches 10 bases. The CDR3 runs to 14 residues. Germline V lookup: CDR1 MNHEY, CDR2 SMNVEV (reference sequence). J gave up 11 bases and V 5 bases, and 6 bases lay outside the gene matches. The CDR3 region has the DNA TGTGCCAGCAGTCGGACAGGGGGAGTTGCACCCCTCCACTTT. Translating it yields CASSRTGGVAPLHF.